Below, 14 T cell receptor beta chains from the same sample are listed, as sequenced in a study of Ad26.COV2.S vaccination and SARS-CoV-2 variants. Treatment defined: roughly 20 received Ad26.COV2.S at low or high dose, single or two shots; about 5 received placebo; per-sample allocation not given. The samples date from day 63 after the first vaccine or placebo injection. Here immunoSEQ multiplex PCR was the method, and the copy in TCRdb shows in-frame clones only, minus some. The sample consists of about 350,000 clones, 88% of them appearing once. The sequences come from peripheral blood, collected in a trial of Ad26.COV2.S vaccine versus placebo. These receptors came from a person between 18 and 60 years old who received the Ad26.COV2.S COVID-19 vaccine or a placebo.

The genes are TRBV3-1 (or the pseudogene TRBV3-2) and TRBJ1-5; 7 positions match TRBD1. The CDR3 runs to 15 residues. Germline values: CDR1 LGHDT, CDR2 YNNKEL (reference sequence). V gave up 2 bases and J gave up 2 bases; unmatched junction bases: 3. The CDR3 protein is CASSQWGTGNQPQHF. The CDR3 nucleotides read TGTGCCAGCAGCCAATGGGGGACAGGCAATCAGCCCCAGCATTTT.

The rearrangement joins TRBV6-5 to TRBJ2-3; D is ambiguous. Germline CDR1 and CDR2: MNHEY and SVGAGI. This CDR3 has 15 amino acids. Trimming pared 3 bases from V and 0 bases from J, leaving 10 bases between. The CDR3 DNA is TGTGCCAGCAGTTATGAAGGCGGAAGCACAGATACGCAGTATTTT. Its translation: CASSYEGGSTDTQYF.

This chain links TRBV24-1 with TRBJ2-1; 7 bases line up with TRBD2. Germline lookup yields CDR1 KGHDR and CDR2 SFDVKD. The CDR3 runs 17 residues. The junction had 9 bases not matched to a gene; V was cut back by 5 bases and J by 0 bases. CDR3 region: CATSATTGLGSYNEQFF. In DNA, the CDR3 is TGTGCCACCAGTGCCACAACTGGACTAGGCTCCTACAATGAGCAGTTCTTC.

The chain is built from TRBV19 and TRBJ1-3; 8 bases fit TRBD1. Germline trimming cut 5 bases from V and 0 bases from J; bases unmatched to any gene: 9. The CDR3 covers 17 residues. Germline V gene lookup returns CDR1 LNHDA and CDR2 SQIVND (reference sequence). CDR3 protein: CASSYPQGVISGNTIYF. Here the CDR3 DNA reads TGTGCCAGTAGTTACCCACAGGGGGTCATCTCTGGAAACACCATATATTTT.

The chain links TRBV28 to TRBJ1-6; no clear D. Germline-derived CDR1 and CDR2 are MDHEN and SYDVKM. This CDR3 has 12 residues. V dropped 10 bases and J dropped 10 bases, with 14 bases sitting between them. CDR3 loop: CAILGRESPLHF. DNA of the CDR3: TGTGCCATCCTGGGGAGGGAGTCACCCCTCCACTTT.

The chain uses TRBV7-8 and TRBJ2-7; tentative D call: TRBD2 (5 bases). Germline V CDR1 and CDR2: SGHVS, FQNEAQ. The CDR3 loop spans 14 amino acids. V was cut by 4 bases and J by 3 bases, with 13 bases left in between. The CDR3 sequence: CASSSGLGLYEQYF. The DNA for the CDR3 is TGTGCCAGCAGCTCAGGACTGGGCCTCTACGAGCAGTACTTC. Based on the CDR3 plus reference TRBV7-8 and TRBJ2-7, the full variable domain is GAGVSQSPRYKVAKRGQDVALRCDPISGHVSLFWYQQALGQGPEFLTYFQNEAQLDKSGLPSDRFFAERPEGSVSTLKIQRTQQEDSAVYLCASSSGLGLYEQYFGPGTRLTVT.

The J gene is TRBJ1-1, the V gene TRBV5-1; D possibly corresponds to TRBD1 (5 bases). The V gene lost 0 bases and the J gene lost 6 bases, with 12 bases spanning the gap. Germline lookup yields CDR1 SGHRS and CDR2 YFSETQ. This CDR3 is built from 14 residues. This CDR3 reads CASSLEAGPSEAFF. The CDR3 nucleotides are TGCGCCAGCAGCTTGGAGGCAGGGCCCTCTGAAGCTTTCTTT.

The rearrangement links TRBV3-1 (or the pseudogene TRBV3-2) to TRBJ2-1; no clear D gene. The germline V gene encodes CDR1 LGHDT and CDR2 YNNKEL (reference sequence). Trimming left V 6 bases short and J 6 bases short, with 6 bases between. This CDR3 comprises 11 residues. The CDR3 coding sequence is TGTGCCAGCAGTTTGATCAATGAGCAGTTCTTC. Protein: CASSLINEQFF.

The chain employs TRBV24-1 and TRBJ2-1, with D possibly being TRBD1 (6 bases). The CDR3 is 12 amino acids. Trimming took 9 bases from V and 4 from J, leaving 9 bases between them. CDR1 is KGHDR, CDR2 SFDVKD, per germline. Here the CDR3 DNA reads TGTGCCACCGCGGACAGTTACAATGAGCAGTTCTTC. Protein product: CATADSYNEQFF.

The chain combines TRBV3-1 (or the pseudogene TRBV3-2) with TRBJ2-1, with TRBD2 matching over 11 bases. V trimming: 3 bases; J trimming: 2 bases; junction bases outside the gene matches: 3. Germline CDR1 is LGHDT and CDR2 is YNNKEL (reference sequence). The CDR3 spans 16 residues. CDR3 amino acids: CASSHQLAGAYNEQFF. CDR3 bases: TGTGCCAGCAGCCATCAACTAGCGGGAGCCTACAATGAGCAGTTCTTC.

In the case of this clone: One end of the junction varies from germline; a read error may be responsible. The chain uses TRBV4-3 and TRBJ1-4; D possibly corresponds to TRBD1 (5 bases). CDR3 size: 13 residues. Per the germline V gene, CDR1 is LGHNA and CDR2 is YSLEER. DNA of the CDR3: TGCGCCAGCAGCCAGGGGCCTAAAGAAAAACTGTTTTTT. Translation: CASSQGPKEKLFF.

The rearrangement uses TRBV12-3 or TRBV12-4 and TRBJ2-1, with a tentative D call TRBD1 (5 bases). Trimming removed 7 bases at V and 8 bases at J, with 12 bases between. This CDR3 spans 12 amino acids. CDR3 sequence (DNA): TGTGCCAGCACCATTGGACACCATGAGCAGTTCTTC. This sequence encodes CASTIGHHEQFF.

This chain links TRBV28 with TRBJ1-5; D is unresolved. The CDR3 has 12 amino acids. Trimming stripped 10 bases from V and 9 bases from J, with 16 bases between. The germline CDR1 and CDR2 sequences are MDHEN and SYDVKM. As DNA, the CDR3 is TGTGCCACTATGGAGCGGCCTGGGCCCCAGCATTTT. Its protein product is CATMERPGPQHF.

This chain joins TRBV4-1 and TRBJ2-7, with a weak D call TRBD1 (6 bases). Germline V gives CDR1 MGHRA, CDR2 YSYEKL. The CDR3 runs 17 residues. V shed 3 bases and J shed 2 bases, with 20 bases lying between them. This chain's CDR3 is CASSQTSGTLAAYEQYF. Here the CDR3 DNA reads TGCGCCAGCAGCCAGACTTCCGGGACATTGGCCGCCTACGAGCAGTACTTC.